This TCR beta chain was recorded in a study of CD8 T cells in ankylosing spondylitis. A word on this clonotype: Its specificity is not known.

Quantitative barcoded 5'-RACE was used to prepare TCR beta libraries. TCRdb re-called the 5' RACE reads through MiXCR, storing one row per CDR3 protein. The sample shows about 340,000 distinct CDR3 sequences, roughly 15% of them seen only once. Study outcomes and limitations: Several of the motif variants were reported before in synovial fluid and blood from reactive arthritis.

CDR3 length: 16 amino acids. V was shortened by 7 bases and J by 0 bases, with 18 bases between the two germline ends. This clonotype originated in a male donor with ankylosing spondylitis or in good health (not recorded which). Specimen: blood, either unsorted or a sorted T cell fraction (not recorded which). The chain links TRBV12-3 or TRBV12-4 to TRBJ1-1; D is undetermined. CDR3 loop: CASTPEWGTLNTEAFF. Here the CDR3 DNA reads TGTGCCAGCACCCCAGAGTGGGGTACTTTGAACACTGAAGCTTTCTTT.